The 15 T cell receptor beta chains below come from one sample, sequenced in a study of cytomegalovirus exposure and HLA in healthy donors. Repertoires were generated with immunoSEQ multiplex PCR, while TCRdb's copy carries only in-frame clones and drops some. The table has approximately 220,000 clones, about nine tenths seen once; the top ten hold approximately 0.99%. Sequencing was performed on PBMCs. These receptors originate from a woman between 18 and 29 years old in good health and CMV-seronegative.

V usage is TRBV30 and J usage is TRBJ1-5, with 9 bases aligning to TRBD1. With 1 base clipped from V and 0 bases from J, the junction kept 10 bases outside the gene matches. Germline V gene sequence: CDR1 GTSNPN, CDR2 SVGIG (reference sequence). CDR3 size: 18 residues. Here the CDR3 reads CAWSGSRGQGLSNQPQHF. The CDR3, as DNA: TGTGCCTGGAGTGGGTCCCGTGGACAGGGGCTTAGCAATCAGCCCCAGCATTTT.

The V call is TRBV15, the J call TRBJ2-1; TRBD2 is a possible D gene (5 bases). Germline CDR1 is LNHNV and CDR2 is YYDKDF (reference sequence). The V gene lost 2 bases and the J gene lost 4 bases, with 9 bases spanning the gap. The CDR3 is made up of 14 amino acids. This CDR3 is CATSRSDSYNEQFF. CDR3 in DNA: TGTGCCACCAGCAGATCGGACTCTTACAATGAGCAGTTCTTC.

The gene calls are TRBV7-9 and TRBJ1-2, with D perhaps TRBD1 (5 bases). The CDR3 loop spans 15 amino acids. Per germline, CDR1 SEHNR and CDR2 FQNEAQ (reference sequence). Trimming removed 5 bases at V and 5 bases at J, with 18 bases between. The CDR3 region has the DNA TGTGCCAGCAGCCCGGCTTTGGGGCCCACTTATGGCTACACCTTC. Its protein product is CASSPALGPTYGYTF.

The CDR3 nucleotides read TGCGCCAGCACCCGTCTGGGCGGGAGGATCGACAATGAGCAGTTCTTC. This translates into CASTRLGGRIDNEQFF. V usage is TRBV4-1 and J usage is TRBJ2-1; 8 nucleotides align to TRBD2. The CDR3 loop spans 16 amino acids. Germline V gene sequence: CDR1 MGHRA, CDR2 YSYEKL. The junction had 13 bases not matched to a gene; V was cut back by 7 bases and J by 5 bases.

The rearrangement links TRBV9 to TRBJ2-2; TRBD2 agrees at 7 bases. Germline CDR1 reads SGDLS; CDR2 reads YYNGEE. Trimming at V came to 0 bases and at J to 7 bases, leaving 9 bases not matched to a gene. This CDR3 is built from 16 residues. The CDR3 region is CASSVGLRSGGGELFF. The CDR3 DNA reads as TGTGCCAGCAGCGTAGGTTTACGGTCGGGAGGCGGGGAGCTGTTTTTT.

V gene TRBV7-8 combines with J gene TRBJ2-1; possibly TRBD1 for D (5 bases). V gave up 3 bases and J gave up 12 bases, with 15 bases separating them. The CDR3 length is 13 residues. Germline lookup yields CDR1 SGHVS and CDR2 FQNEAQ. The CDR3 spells CASSLDPVQGQFF. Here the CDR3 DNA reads TGTGCCAGCAGCTTGGACCCGGTGCAGGGGCAGTTCTTC.

Here the CDR3 reads CASSSLAGQGGEQFF. CDR3 DNA: TGTGCCAGCAGTTCCCTAGCGGGGCAGGGGGGTGAGCAGTTCTTC. The chain combines TRBV27 with TRBJ2-1; TRBD2 agrees at 9 bases. CDR1 and CDR2 (germline): MNHEY, SMNVEV (reference sequence). V was pared by 4 bases and J by 9 bases, with 10 bases of the junction left unmatched. The CDR3 has 15 residues.

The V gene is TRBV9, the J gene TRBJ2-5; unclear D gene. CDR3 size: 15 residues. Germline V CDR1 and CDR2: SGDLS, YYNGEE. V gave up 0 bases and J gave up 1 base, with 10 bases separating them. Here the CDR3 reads CASSVALTSQETQYF. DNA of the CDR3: TGTGCCAGCAGCGTAGCGCTTACCAGCCAAGAGACCCAGTACTTC.

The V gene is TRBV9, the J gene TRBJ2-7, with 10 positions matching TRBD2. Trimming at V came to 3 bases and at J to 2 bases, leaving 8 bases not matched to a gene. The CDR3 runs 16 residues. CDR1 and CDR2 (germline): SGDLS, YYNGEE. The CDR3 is CASSGHGLADAYEQYF. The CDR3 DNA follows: TGTGCCAGCAGCGGACACGGACTAGCGGACGCCTACGAGCAGTACTTC.

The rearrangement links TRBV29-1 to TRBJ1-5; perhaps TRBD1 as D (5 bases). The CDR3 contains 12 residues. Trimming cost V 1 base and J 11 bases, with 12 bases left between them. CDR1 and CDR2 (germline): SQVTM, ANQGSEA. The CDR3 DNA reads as TGCAGCGTTGAAGGAAAGGGGAAAGCCCAGCATTTT. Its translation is CSVEGKGKAQHF.

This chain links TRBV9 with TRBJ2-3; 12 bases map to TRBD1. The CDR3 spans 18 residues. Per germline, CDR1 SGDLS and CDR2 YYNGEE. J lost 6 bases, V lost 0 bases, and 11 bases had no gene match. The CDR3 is CASSVGWTWDRGPDTQYF. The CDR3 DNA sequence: TGTGCCAGCAGCGTAGGGTGGACCTGGGACAGGGGGCCTGATACGCAGTATTTT.

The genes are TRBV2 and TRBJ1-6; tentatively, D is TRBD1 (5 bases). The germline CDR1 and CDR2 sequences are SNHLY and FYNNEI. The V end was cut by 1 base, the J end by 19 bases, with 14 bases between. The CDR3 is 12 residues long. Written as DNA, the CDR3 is TGTGCCAGCAGTGAAGAGGTGAAGGGGATTCACTTT. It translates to CASSEEVKGIHF. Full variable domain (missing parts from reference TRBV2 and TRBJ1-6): EPEVTQTPSHQVTQMGQEVILRCVPISNHLYFYWYRQILGQKVEFLVSFYNNEISEKSEIFDDQFSVERPDGSNFTLKIRSTKLEDSAMYFCASSEEVKGIHFGNGTRLTVT.

The chain's CDR3 is CASSQPMLGSGGYTF. The CDR3 DNA reads as TGCGCCAGCAGCCAACCAATGCTAGGTTCCGGCGGCTACACCTTC. The V gene is TRBV4-1, the J gene TRBJ1-2; D gene ambiguous. Germline values: CDR1 MGHRA, CDR2 YSYEKL. The CDR3 sequence is 15 residues long. The V gene lost 2 bases and the J gene lost 8 bases, with 18 bases spanning the gap.

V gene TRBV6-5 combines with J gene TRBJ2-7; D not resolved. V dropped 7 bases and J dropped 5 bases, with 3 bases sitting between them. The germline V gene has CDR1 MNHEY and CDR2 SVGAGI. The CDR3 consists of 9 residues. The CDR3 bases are TGTGCCAGCACCGACGAGCAGTACTTC. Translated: CASTDEQYF.

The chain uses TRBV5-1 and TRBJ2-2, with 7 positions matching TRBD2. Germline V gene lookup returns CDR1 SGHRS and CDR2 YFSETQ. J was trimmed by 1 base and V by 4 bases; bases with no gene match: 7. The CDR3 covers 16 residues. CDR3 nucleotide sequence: TGCGCCAGCAGCACGTATCAGCGGGGGAACACCGGGGAGCTGTTTTTT. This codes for CASSTYQRGNTGELFF.